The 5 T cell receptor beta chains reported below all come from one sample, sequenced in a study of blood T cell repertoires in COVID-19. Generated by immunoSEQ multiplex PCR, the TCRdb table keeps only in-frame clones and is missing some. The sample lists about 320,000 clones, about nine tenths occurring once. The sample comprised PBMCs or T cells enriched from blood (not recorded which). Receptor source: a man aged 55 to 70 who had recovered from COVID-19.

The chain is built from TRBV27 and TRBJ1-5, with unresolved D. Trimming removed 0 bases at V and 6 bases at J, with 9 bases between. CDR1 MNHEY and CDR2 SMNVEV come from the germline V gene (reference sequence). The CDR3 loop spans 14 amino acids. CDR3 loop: CASSLSRGSQPQHF. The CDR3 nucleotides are TGTGCCAGCAGTTTATCACGGGGAAGTCAGCCCCAGCATTTT.

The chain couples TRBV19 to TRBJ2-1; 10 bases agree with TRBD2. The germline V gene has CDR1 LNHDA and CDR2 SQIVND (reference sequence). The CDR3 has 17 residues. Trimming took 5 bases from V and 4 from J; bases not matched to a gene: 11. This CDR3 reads CASSRTSGLHPYNEQFF. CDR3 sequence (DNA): TGTGCCAGTAGTCGGACTAGCGGCCTCCACCCTTACAATGAGCAGTTCTTC.

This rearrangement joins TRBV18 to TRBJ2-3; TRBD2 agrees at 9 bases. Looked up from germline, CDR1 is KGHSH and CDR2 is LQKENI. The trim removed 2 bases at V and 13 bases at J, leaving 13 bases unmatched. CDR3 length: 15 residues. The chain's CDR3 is CASSPYSGSTDKKYF. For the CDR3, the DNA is TGTGCCAGCTCACCATATAGCGGGAGCACAGATAAGAAGTATTTT.

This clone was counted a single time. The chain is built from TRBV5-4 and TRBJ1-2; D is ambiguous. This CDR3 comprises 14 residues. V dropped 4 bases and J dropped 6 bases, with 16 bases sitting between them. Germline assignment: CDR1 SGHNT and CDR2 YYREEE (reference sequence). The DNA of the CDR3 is TGTGCCAGCAGCCCTAGTAGTTGGGAGGATGGCTACACCTTC. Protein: CASSPSSWEDGYTF.

The CDR3 nucleotides are TGTGCCATCAGGAAGGGAGAAGTAGCGGGAGGAAACGAGCAGTACTTC. As protein: CAIRKGEVAGGNEQYF. The rearrangement uses TRBV10-3 and TRBJ2-7; TRBD2 aligns across 10 bases. Germline values: CDR1 ENHRY, CDR2 SYGVKD. The length of the CDR3 is 16 residues. Trimming cost V 6 bases and J 5 bases; bases outside gene matches: 13.